The 21 T cell receptor beta chains listed next were all sequenced from one sample in a study of T cell responses to AZD1222 COVID-19 vaccine. Clones were sequenced by immunoSEQ multiplex PCR, and TCRdb holds only the in-frame ones, with some missing. Here the sample spans some 120,000 clones, roughly 92% being singletons. The specimen comprised peripheral blood, sampled 28 days after the second AZD1222 dose. Receptors were obtained from an adult who received the AZD1222 COVID-19 vaccine.

The V call is TRBV11-2, the J call TRBJ2-3; 7 nucleotides match TRBD2. Losses at the gene ends were 2 bases for V and 2 bases for J; bases not matched to a gene: 4. The CDR3 runs 15 residues. CDR1 and CDR2 (germline): SGHAT, FQNNGV. The CDR3 sequence is CASSLTGTTTDTQYF. DNA for the CDR3: TGTGCCAGCAGCTTAACCGGGACTACCACAGATACGCAGTATTTT.

The V gene is TRBV5-1, the J gene TRBJ2-1; 8 bases fit TRBD2. CDR1 is SGHRS and CDR2 is YFSETQ in the germline V gene. The CDR3 is 16 residues long. After removal of 4 bases from V and 0 bases from J, the junction contained 6 bases not matched to a gene. CDR3 in DNA: TGCGCCAGCAGCCGGGGGGGCAGAGGCTCCTACAATGAGCAGTTCTTC. Protein: CASSRGGRGSYNEQFF. Full variable domain (rest looked up from reference TRBV5-1 and TRBJ2-1): KAGVTQTPRYLIKTRGQQVTLSCSPISGHRSVSWYQQTPGQGLQFLFEYFSETQRNKGNFPGRFSGRQFSNSRSEMNVSTLELGDSALYLCASSRGGRGSYNEQFFGPGTRLTVL.

The V call is TRBV2, the J call TRBJ1-1; D gene uncertain. The CDR3 is 15 residues long. The V end was cut by 3 bases, the J end by 0 bases, with 11 bases between. Germline lookup yields CDR1 SNHLY and CDR2 FYNNEI. Here the CDR3 reads CASSELGGLNTEAFF. CDR3 in DNA: TGTGCCAGCAGTGAGCTGGGAGGGTTGAACACTGAAGCTTTCTTT. The full variable domain, rest sourced from reference TRBV2 and TRBJ1-1, is EPEVTQTPSHQVTQMGQEVILRCVPISNHLYFYWYRQILGQKVEFLVSFYNNEISEKSEIFDDQFSVERPDGSNFTLKIRSTKLEDSAMYFCASSELGGLNTEAFFGQGTRLTVV.

V and J are TRBV5-1 and TRBJ1-3; D gene uncertain. Trimming removed 4 bases at V and 3 bases at J, with 14 bases between. Per germline, CDR1 SGHRS and CDR2 YFSETQ. The CDR3 length is 15 residues. The chain's CDR3 is CASSIVPEGGNTIYF. The CDR3 coding sequence is TGCGCCAGCAGCATCGTCCCGGAGGGTGGAAACACCATATATTTT.

The chain recombines TRBV29-1 with TRBJ2-2, with D maybe TRBD2 (6 bases). This CDR3 spans 11 amino acids. The germline V gene has CDR1 SQVTM and CDR2 ANQGSEA. This CDR3 is CAGQNTGELFF. In DNA, the CDR3 is TGCGCGGGGCAGAACACCGGGGAGCTGTTTTTT.

The chain uses TRBV3-1 (or the pseudogene TRBV3-2) and TRBJ2-1; TRBD2 aligns across 8 bases. The CDR3 runs 14 residues. Trimming removed 11 bases from V and 8 bases from J; junction bases left unmatched: 14. CDR1 LGHDT and CDR2 YNNKEL come from the germline V gene (reference sequence). This CDR3 is CACTYSGISDEQFF. In nucleotides, the CDR3 is TGTGCCTGTACGTATAGCGGGATTAGTGATGAGCAGTTCTTC.

The chain links TRBV4-2 to TRBJ2-6, with 11 bases fitting TRBD2. The germline V gene encodes CDR1 LGHNA and CDR2 YNFKEQ. CDR3 length: 19 residues. After removal of 0 bases from V and 2 bases from J, the junction contained 6 bases not matched to a gene. CDR3 in amino acids: CASSQERGSGRAGANVLTF. The DNA of the CDR3 is TGTGCCAGCAGCCAAGAGAGGGGTAGCGGGAGGGCTGGGGCCAACGTCCTGACTTTC.

Points on this clone: The germline gene is not matched at one end of the junction; a read error may be the cause. The J gene is TRBJ2-3, the V gene TRBV7-7; D may be TRBD2 (5 bases). CDR1 SSHAT and CDR2 FNYEAQ come from the germline V gene (reference sequence). The CDR3 has 15 amino acids. In DNA, the CDR3 is TGTGCTAGCAGCTCAAGAGGGAGACCCACAGATACGCAGTATTTT. It translates to CASSSRGRPTDTQYF.

The J gene is TRBJ2-5, the V gene TRBV6-5; D remains ambiguous. The CDR3 extends over 14 amino acids. Germline V gene data show CDR1 as MNHEY and CDR2 as SVGAGI. With 2 bases removed from V and 5 bases from J, the gap between germline ends came to 12 bases. The CDR3 DNA sequence: TGTGCCAGCAGTTACGCAGGCCATCGGGAGACCCAGTACTTC. It encodes CASSYAGHRETQYF.

The chain carries TRBV5-1 and TRBJ2-1; a weak D match, TRBD1 (6 bases). The V gene's germline CDR1 is SGHRS and CDR2 YFSETQ. Deletions cut 4 bases from V and 1 base from J, with 9 bases between. The CDR3 covers 14 residues. DNA of the CDR3: TGCGCCAGCAGCCCGGGACAATCCTACAATGAGCAGTTCTTC. Its protein product is CASSPGQSYNEQFF.

This clone was recorded a few times. The chain carries TRBV27 and TRBJ1-1; 7 bases match TRBD1. The junction had 6 bases not matched to a gene; V was cut back by 5 bases and J by 0 bases. Looked up from germline, CDR1 is MNHEY and CDR2 is SMNVEV (reference sequence). The length of the CDR3 is 15 residues. The CDR3 is CASSRTGQMNTEAFF. The CDR3 DNA follows: TGTGCCAGCAGTAGAACGGGACAGATGAACACTGAAGCTTTCTTT.

This chain uses TRBV4-2 with TRBJ2-7; D call uncertain. V was cut by 0 bases and J by 0 bases, with 6 bases left in between. This CDR3 spans 14 amino acids. Germline values: CDR1 LGHNA, CDR2 YNFKEQ. The CDR3 region is CASSQESGSYEQYF. In DNA form, the CDR3 reads TGTGCCAGCAGCCAAGAATCTGGCTCCTACGAGCAGTACTTC.

The chain recombines TRBV11-2 with TRBJ1-6, with D possibly being TRBD1 (6 bases). CDR3 size: 18 residues. Trimming stripped 6 bases from V and 8 bases from J, with 26 bases between. CDR1 and CDR2 (germline): SGHAT, FQNNGV. The CDR3 spells CASRPRIGGLASDSPLHF. CDR3 nucleotide sequence: TGTGCCAGCAGACCAAGAATTGGGGGGCTAGCTTCGGATTCACCCCTCCACTTT. Complete variable domain (other parts from reference TRBV11-2 and TRBJ1-6): EAGVAQSPRYKIIEKRQSVAFWCNPISGHATLYWYQQILGQGPKLLIQFQNNGVVDDSQLPKDRFSAERLKGVDSTLKIQPAKLEDSAVYLCASRPRIGGLASDSPLHFGNGTRLTVT.

The chain couples TRBV19 to TRBJ2-3; unclear D gene. V dropped 2 bases and J dropped 0 bases, with 3 bases sitting between them. The CDR3 loop spans 13 amino acids. CDR1 and CDR2 (germline): LNHDA, SQIVND (reference sequence). The CDR3 DNA reads as TGTGCCAGTAGTATACCAAGCACAGATACGCAGTATTTT. Its protein is CASSIPSTDTQYF.

The CDR3 DNA reads as TGTGCCAGCACTCCGTACAGCTCTGGAAACACCATATATTTT. This codes for CASTPYSSGNTIYF. The rearrangement joins TRBV6-6 to TRBJ1-3; D unclear. V was cut by 7 bases and J by 0 bases, with 10 bases left in between. Germline V lookup: CDR1 MNHNY, CDR2 SVGAGI (reference sequence). The CDR3 contains 14 residues.

The gene calls are TRBV3-1 (or the pseudogene TRBV3-2) and TRBJ2-1, with D possibly TRBD1 on 5 matching bases. The V end lost 4 bases, the J end lost 9 bases, and 19 bases lay between the germline ends. CDR1 and CDR2 (germline): LGHDT, YNNKEL (reference sequence). The CDR3 is 15 residues long. The CDR3 coding sequence is TGTGCCAGCAGCCTCGGAACAGGTGACCCCAGTGAGCAGTTCTTC. Its translation is CASSLGTGDPSEQFF.

V usage is TRBV7-9 and J usage is TRBJ2-7; no clear D. V was pared by 1 base and J by 6 bases, with 10 bases between. Germline values: CDR1 SEHNR, CDR2 FQNEAQ (reference sequence). This CDR3 is built from 13 residues. CDR3 in amino acids: CASSLDGSVEQYF. Here the CDR3 DNA reads TGTGCCAGCAGCTTAGACGGGTCAGTCGAGCAGTACTTC.

This clone was detected once. V usage is TRBV4-2 and J usage is TRBJ1-1; D remains ambiguous. Germline V gives CDR1 LGHNA, CDR2 YNFKEQ. V was clipped by 0 bases and J by 1 base, with 9 bases between them. This CDR3 is built from 15 residues. CDR3 bases: TGTGCCAGCAGCCAAGACGGAAATGGGAACACTGAAGCTTTCTTT. Protein sequence: CASSQDGNGNTEAFF.

The rearrangement joins TRBV27 to TRBJ2-5; D ambiguous. The CDR3 contains 13 residues. V dropped 5 bases and J dropped 5 bases, with 12 bases sitting between them. The germline V gene has CDR1 MNHEY and CDR2 SMNVEV (reference sequence). CDR3 in amino acids: CASSHLFGETQYF. The CDR3 DNA follows: TGTGCCAGCAGTCACCTGTTTGGGGAGACCCAGTACTTC.

The genes are TRBV28 and TRBJ1-5; no clear D. The V gene's germline CDR1 is MDHEN and CDR2 SYDVKM. V lost 3 bases and J lost 1, with 7 bases in between. The CDR3 runs to 14 residues. The CDR3 loop is CASSFVGSNQPQHF. CDR3 in DNA: TGTGCCAGCAGTTTTGTGGGGAGCAATCAGCCCCAGCATTTT.

V is TRBV10-3 and J is TRBJ2-3; 10 nucleotides align to TRBD2. This CDR3 comprises 16 residues. Germline CDR1 reads ENHRY; CDR2 reads SYGVKD. V dropped 8 bases and J dropped 5; count of bases not matched to a gene: 13. The CDR3 loop is CAIGPGKREGGDTQYF. CDR3 DNA sequence: TGTGCCATCGGCCCGGGAAAGCGGGAGGGGGGAGATACGCAGTATTTT.